The 8 T cell receptor beta chains below come from one sample, sequenced in a study of PD-L1 blockade in urothelial cancer. Described time point: pretreatment peripheral blood. Sequencing was performed with immunoSEQ multiplex PCR; in TCRdb, only in-frame clones are kept and a portion is missing. The sample has around 63,000 clones, roughly 76% seen once. Sequenced material: PBMCs, taken around atezolizumab (anti-PD-L1) treatment. These receptors all come from a man aged 65 to 79 with urothelial cancer.

This chain connects TRBV7-3 to TRBJ1-1; D perhaps matches TRBD1 (6 bases). Looked up from germline, CDR1 is SGHTA and CDR2 is FQGTGA. The CDR3 loop spans 13 amino acids. Deletions cut 6 bases from V and 1 base from J, with 9 bases between. The CDR3 DNA reads as TGTGCCAGCAGACAGGGTGGGAACACTGAAGCTTTCTTT. It is translated as CASRQGGNTEAFF. The whole variable domain, filled in from reference TRBV7-3 and TRBJ1-1, reads GAGVSQTPSNKVTEKGKYVELRCDPISGHTALYWYRQSLGQGPEFLIYFQGTGAADDSGLPNDRFFAVRPEGSVSTLKIQRTERGDSAVYLCASRQGGNTEAFFGQGTRLTVV.

The genes are TRBV11-3 and TRBJ1-2, with 10 positions matching TRBD1. CDR1 SGHNT and CDR2 YENEEA come from the germline V gene. Trimming cost V 5 bases and J 6 bases; bases outside gene matches: 9. This CDR3 is 15 amino acids long. CDR3 in amino acids: CASSPGGQGLNGYTF. The CDR3 coding sequence is TGTGCCAGCAGCCCAGGGGGACAGGGGCTGAATGGCTACACCTTC. The entire variable domain, with the rest obtained from reference TRBV11-3 and TRBJ1-2, is as follows: EAGVVQSPRYKIIEKKQPVAFWCNPISGHNTLYWYLQNLGQGPELLIRYENEEAVDDSQLPKDRFSAERLKGVDSTLKIQPAELGDSAVYLCASSPGGQGLNGYTFGSGTRLTVV.

This chain connects TRBV19 to TRBJ1-1; 9 nucleotides align to TRBD1. CDR1 and CDR2 from the germline V gene are LNHDA and SQIVND (reference sequence). V dropped 9 bases and J dropped 2; count of bases not matched to a gene: 10. The CDR3 has 15 amino acids. CDR3 amino acids: CASRTGEGFNTEAFF. In DNA form, the CDR3 reads TGTGCCAGCAGGACAGGGGAAGGGTTCAACACTGAAGCTTTCTTT.

V gene TRBV11-3 combines with J gene TRBJ2-5, with 12 positions matching TRBD2. Trimming cost V 4 bases and J 5 bases; bases outside gene matches: 5. The CDR3 is made up of 15 amino acids. Germline V lookup: CDR1 SGHNT, CDR2 YENEEA. The CDR3 reads CASSSLAGGAETQYF. The CDR3 DNA is TGTGCCAGCAGCTCCCTAGCGGGAGGGGCGGAGACCCAGTACTTC.

This chain joins TRBV7-9 and TRBJ2-1; TRBD2 is a possible D gene (5 bases). The CDR3 contains 16 residues. Looked up from germline, CDR1 is SEHNR and CDR2 is FQNEAQ (reference sequence). Trimming stripped 5 bases from V and 0 bases from J, with 14 bases between. This chain's CDR3 is CASSMHGESSYNEQFF. The CDR3 bases are TGTGCCAGCAGCATGCACGGGGAGAGCTCCTACAATGAGCAGTTCTTC. The whole variable domain, filled in from reference TRBV7-9 and TRBJ2-1, reads DTGVSQNPRHKITKRGQNVTFRCDPISEHNRLYWYRQTLGQGPEFLTYFQNEAQLEKSRLLSDRFSAERPKGSFSTLEIQRTEQGDSAMYLCASSMHGESSYNEQFFGPGTRLTVL.

In this sample, this clone turned up once. J is TRBJ2-7 and V is TRBV5-8; D call uncertain. Germline V gene lookup returns CDR1 SGHTS and CDR2 YDEGEE. The V and J ends lost 0 bases and 6 bases respectively, with 13 bases between them. The CDR3 consists of 14 residues. The CDR3 reads CASSLDSLRGEQYF. The CDR3 DNA is TGTGCCAGCAGCTTGGATTCATTAAGAGGCGAGCAGTACTTC.

V usage is TRBV4-1 and J usage is TRBJ1-2, with 10 bases lining up with TRBD1. CDR3 length: 17 amino acids. In germline, CDR1 is MGHRA, CDR2 YSYEKL. The V segment lost 2 bases and the J segment 4 bases; nucleotides outside the gene matches: 10. The CDR3 reads CASSQTTGTGEGYGYTF. As DNA, the CDR3 is TGCGCCAGCAGCCAAACAACCGGGACAGGGGAGGGCTATGGCTACACCTTC.

J is TRBJ1-5 and V is TRBV6-1; TRBD1 aligns across 9 bases. The CDR3 is 15 residues long. Per germline, CDR1 MNHNS and CDR2 SASEGT. V gave up 6 bases and J gave up 2 bases; unmatched junction bases: 5. The CDR3 here is CASRRTGVRNQPQHF. CDR3 nucleotides: TGTGCCAGCAGAAGGACAGGGGTTCGCAATCAGCCCCAGCATTTT.